This TCR beta chain was found in a study of T cell responses to AZD1222 COVID-19 vaccine (dated by TCRdb to about 2021). For the study in its entirety: AZD1222 recipients whose second dose came at about 4 weeks and those whose second dose came at about 12 weeks were combined into one group, since spike-specific TCR depth and breadth did not differ between the two schedules. TCR sequencing was performed for 230 to 250 trial participants, of whom about 200 were given two doses of AZD1222 and roughly 25 were given two doses of MenACWY control vaccine. Trial participants were enrolled into age subgroups of 18-55, 56-69 and 70-plus years, which contained approximately 150, 30 and 60 TCR-sequenced participants, respectively.

The CDR3 regions of human TCRbeta chains were analyzed by immunosequencing. In the authors' own workflow: Repertoire TCRs were matched against a reference library of SARS-CoV-2-specific TCRs generated with the MIRA antigen-specificity platform. Breadth was defined as the fraction of unique TCRs that were SARS-CoV-2-associated. Depth was defined as the fraction of total T cells that were SARS-CoV-2-associated. Using the MIRA data, each spike-specific TCR was mapped to the spike region that the TCR reacts to and placed in a CD4 or CD8 class. Log10-transformed breadth and depth values were compared by one-way ANOVA with Sidak's multiple comparisons tests. TCRdb limited this immuneACCESS table to in-frame rearrangements with V and J called. A share of clones is missing; checked studies link under half to unresolved V genes, and the rest is unexplained. V, J and clone size are those of that table, while D and trimming were read from the DNA. The table for this sample lists 140,000 to 150,000 clones; under 95% of them were counted only once. Jointly, the top ten make up more than 8% of the sample.

CDR1 and CDR2 are read off the germline V gene as SQVTM and ANQGSEA. The V end loses 6 bases and the J end loses 4 bases, and a stretch of 10 bases separates them. The CDR3 measures 12 amino acids from cysteine to phenylalanine. Only the CDR3 portion is preserved as DNA: 36 bases, with reading frame beginning at the first base. As concerns this clone: Its antigen is still unknown. Nothing much larger sits one base from this clone, and base qualities are not available.

Findings and caveats that apply to the study as a whole: Because no day 14 peak-response samples were available, repertoires were characterized only after the peak T cell response. Only a handful of AZD1222 recipients were SARS-CoV-2 seropositive at baseline, limiting conclusions about previously exposed vaccinees. Spike-specific TCR breadth and depth rose significantly after two AZD1222 doses compared with day 0 and with MenACWY recipients. Reportedly, close to half of the unique spike-specific TCRs recognized epitopes lying outside the regions that are mutated in the B.1.351 and B.1.1.7 variants. Participants were mostly white British and included more females than males, and it was suggested by the authors that clonal diversity may have been underestimated. Vaccine-associated CD4 TCRs spanned the whole spike protein, with dominant responses in regions 160-218 and 743-854. The 56-69-year group was small, and its depth increase did not reach significance, likely because of low power.

Per the publication, the time point label means: baseline before first vaccination. The vaccinee samples were drawn from two UK trials, COV001 and COV002, one of which was a single-blind randomized controlled phase 2/3 trial testing AZD1222 (ChAdOx1 nCoV-19) in healthy adults. Trial participant PBMC samples were collected at day 0 and day 28 after the second dose for TCRbeta chain sequencing. This TCR was recovered from an adult in good health. Specimen: peripheral blood, collected on day 0 of AZD1222 vaccination. The V and J genes are TRBV29-1 and TRBJ2-1; a confident D gene designation cannot be given. This receptor has the CDR3 CSVKAPYNEQFF. In nucleotide form, the sequence is TGCAGCGTCAAGGCCCCGTACAATGAGCAGTTCTTC.